Shown below are 12 T cell receptor beta chains from a single sample sequenced in a study of blood T cells in healthy people across ages. The authors ran a second PCR of 7 to 11 cycles using a sample-barcoded 5' primer and a J-beta primer mix. TCRdb passed the 5' RACE reads through MiXCR, listing each CDR3 protein once. The sample lists around 800,000 distinct CDR3 sequences; 35% to 60% were seen once. Sequences were obtained from blood. These receptors were obtained from a man older than 75 in good health.

This clonotype has just a few counts. The gene calls are TRBV5-1 and TRBJ2-1; tentative D call: TRBD2 (5 bases). The CDR3 runs to 15 residues. Deletions cut 4 bases from V and 6 bases from J, with 17 bases between. Germline V gene lookup returns CDR1 SGHRS and CDR2 YFSETQ. CDR3 amino acids: CASSNRTSLPNEQFF. The CDR3 DNA reads TGCGCCAGCAGCAACCGGACTTCCCTCCCCAATGAGCAGTTCTTC.

J is TRBJ2-7 and V is TRBV29-1; D perhaps matches TRBD1 (5 bases). Per the germline V gene, CDR1 is SQVTM and CDR2 is ANQGSEA. This CDR3 is built from 12 residues. Trimming left V 5 bases short and J 0 bases short, with 8 bases between. The CDR3 loop reads CSVWGSSYEQYF. The CDR3 bases are TGCAGCGTTTGGGGCAGCTCCTACGAGCAGTACTTC.

V usage is TRBV7-9 and J usage is TRBJ2-1; 8 nucleotides match TRBD2. CDR3 length equals 15 residues. V was clipped by 0 bases and J by 6 bases; unmatched bases: 4. CDR1 and CDR2 from the germline V gene are SEHNR and FQNEAQ (reference sequence). CDR3 loop: CASSLAREVRNEQFF. In DNA form, the CDR3 reads TGTGCCAGCAGCTTAGCGCGGGAGGTTCGCAATGAGCAGTTCTTC.

The V and J genes are TRBV10-3 and TRBJ2-7; TRBD1 aligns across 9 bases. V was pared by 5 bases and J by 2 bases, with 7 bases of the junction left unmatched. Per germline, CDR1 ENHRY and CDR2 SYGVKD. The CDR3 totals 15 residues. The CDR3 nucleotides are TGTGCCATCAGTACCCGGGACAGGGTCCCCTACGAGCAGTACTTC. This gives the protein CAISTRDRVPYEQYF.

Points on this clonotype: A junction boundary mismatches the germline segment, possibly from a read error. The genes are TRBV3-1 and TRBJ1-1; a possible D gene is TRBD1 (6 bases). The CDR3 is 14 amino acids. Germline V gene data show CDR1 as LGHDT and CDR2 as YNNKEL (reference sequence). In DNA form, the CDR3 reads TGTGCCCGCAGCCAGGGACACGGGAACACTGAAGCTTTCTTT. Amino acid sequence: CARSQGHGNTEAFF.

The chain uses TRBV5-1 and TRBJ2-5; TRBD2 matches at 9 bases. V gave up 6 bases and J gave up 5 bases; unmatched junction bases: 11. The CDR3 runs 15 residues. Looked up from germline, CDR1 is SGHRS and CDR2 is YFSETQ. CDR3 in DNA: TGCGCCAGCAAGCAGAGCCTAGCGGGATCGGAGACCCAGTACTTC. It yields the protein CASKQSLAGSETQYF.

At least ten counts were recorded for this clonotype. V gene TRBV12-3 or TRBV12-4 combines with J gene TRBJ2-1; no clear D gene. Deletions cut 2 bases from V and 6 bases from J, with 11 bases between. The CDR3 is 14 residues long. The CDR3 reads CASSLRAAPNEQFF. As DNA, the CDR3 is TGTGCCAGCAGTTTACGGGCTGCCCCCAATGAGCAGTTCTTC.

Only a few counts were recorded for this clonotype. This chain connects TRBV7-2 to TRBJ2-6; 7 bases fit TRBD1. Germline V gives CDR1 SGHTA, CDR2 FQGNSA. CDR3 size: 18 residues. V shed 0 bases and J 0 bases; nucleotides not matched to a gene: 5. CDR3 sequence: CASSLATTGNSGANVLTF. The CDR3, as DNA: TGTGCCAGCAGCTTAGCAACGACAGGGAACTCTGGGGCCAACGTCCTGACTTTC.

This clonotype was seen only once. The rearrangement joins TRBV9 to TRBJ1-4; 8 bases line up with TRBD1. The CDR3 is made up of 15 amino acids. Germline V gene data show CDR1 as SGDLS and CDR2 as YYNGEE. Unmatched junction bases numbered 7, after V lost 4 bases and J lost 5 bases. The CDR3 DNA follows: TGTGCCAGCAGCTCTGTAGGACAGGGAAATGAAAAACTGTTTTTT. Protein: CASSSVGQGNEKLFF. The full variable domain, completed using reference TRBV9 and TRBJ1-4, is DSGVTQTPKHLITATGQRVTLRCSPRSGDLSVYWYQQSLDQGLQFLIQYYNGEERAKGNILERFSAQQFPDLHSELNLSSLELGDSALYFCASSSVGQGNEKLFFGSGTQLSVL.

This clonotype was seen only once. The chain joins TRBV20-1 to TRBJ2-3; 7 bases fit TRBD1. Germline V gene data show CDR1 as DFQATT and CDR2 as SNEGSKA (reference sequence). The CDR3 extends over 13 amino acids. V trimming: 6 bases; J trimming: 3 bases; junction bases outside the gene matches: 6. CDR3 nucleotide sequence: TGCAGTGCAACGACAGGGTTAACAGATACGCAGTATTTT. This codes for CSATTGLTDTQYF.

As to this clonotype: A much more abundant neighbour one base away suggests this may be a read error. This chain links TRBV12-3 or TRBV12-4 with TRBJ2-3; 9 bases agree with TRBD2. This CDR3 is built from 15 residues. The CDR3, as DNA: TGTGCCAGCAGCACCTATAGCGGGAGAACAGATGCGCAGTATTTT. Residues: CASSTYSGRTDAQYF.

The rearrangement joins TRBV7-2 to TRBJ2-1, with 8 bases fitting TRBD1. V was pared by 3 bases and J by 4 bases, with 8 bases of the junction left unmatched. CDR1 and CDR2 from the germline V gene are SGHTA and FQGNSA. CDR3 length: 16 residues. The CDR3 loop is CASSLQRQGIYNEQFF. The DNA of the CDR3 is TGTGCCAGCAGCTTGCAGAGACAGGGGATATACAATGAGCAGTTCTTC.